These 17 T cell receptor beta chains were all obtained from the same sample, sequenced in a study of T cell repertoires in cytomegalovirus infection. Their antigen targets remain unknown. MiXCR, run by TCRdb on the reads, gives a single entry per CDR3 protein. Of some 350,000 distinct CDR3 sequences listed, 25% to 35% were seen once; the top ten hold around 19%. The sample consisted of cultured PBMCs, taken from culture after CMV antigen stimulation. The receptor source for this set is a human donor in good health (CMV status not recorded). Some clones in this sample may be carry-over from other donors' samples.

A few counts support this clonotype. The rearrangement uses TRBV13 and TRBJ1-3, with 7 bases lining up with TRBD1. The CDR3 has 16 residues. V was clipped by 4 bases and J by 0 bases; unmatched bases: 6. Germline V lookup: CDR1 PRHDT, CDR2 FYEKMQ (reference sequence). The CDR3 spells CASSSIRTGSGNTIYF. The CDR3 DNA reads as TGTGCCAGCAGCTCCATTCGGACAGGCTCTGGAAACACCATATATTTT.

This clonotype was seen repeatedly, ten times or more. The chain joins TRBV7-2 to TRBJ2-3; D remains unclear. CDR3 size: 15 residues. CDR1 is SGHTA, CDR2 FQGNSA, per germline. V was shortened by 5 bases and J by 2 bases, with 14 bases between the two germline ends. CDR3: CASSDETLTTDTQYF. DNA of the CDR3: TGTGCCAGCAGCGATGAGACCCTTACCACAGATACGCAGTATTTT.

The chain has TRBV10-3 and TRBJ1-4; 7 positions match TRBD1. After removal of 2 bases from V and 0 bases from J, the junction contained 15 bases not matched to a gene. Germline CDR1 and CDR2: ENHRY and SYGVKD. The CDR3 covers 20 residues. CDR3 in amino acids: CAISETGRTSQGATNEKLFF. In nucleotides, the CDR3 is TGTGCCATCAGTGAGACGGGCAGGACATCCCAGGGGGCAACTAATGAAAAACTGTTTTTT.

The V and J genes are TRBV7-6 and TRBJ2-7; 13 nucleotides agree with TRBD2. CDR3 size: 18 residues. Losses at the gene ends were 3 bases for V and 6 bases for J; bases not matched to a gene: 14. Per germline, CDR1 SGHVS and CDR2 FNYEAQ. The CDR3 reads CASSFADPRLAGGTEQYF. The CDR3 DNA is TGTGCCAGCAGCTTCGCGGACCCCAGACTAGCGGGAGGAACCGAGCAGTACTTC.

The V gene is TRBV6-8, the J gene TRBJ1-6, with D hard to call. CDR1 is MNHGY, CDR2 SAAAGT, per germline. V shed 3 bases and J shed 6 bases, with 12 bases lying between them. This CDR3 contains 15 residues. The CDR3 nucleotides are TGTGCCAGCAGTTATTCGTCACAGACTAATTCACCCCTCCACTTT. Encoded protein: CASSYSSQTNSPLHF.

The rearrangement links TRBV4-2 to TRBJ1-3, with 7 bases that match TRBD1. Germline CDR1 and CDR2: LGHNA and YNFKEQ. The CDR3 is 18 residues long. Trimming cost V 0 bases and J 0 bases; bases outside gene matches: 8. The CDR3 protein is CASSQEGDSTRSGNTIYF. The CDR3 DNA reads as TGTGCCAGCAGCCAAGAGGGGGACAGCACCCGCTCTGGAAACACCATATATTTT.

This clonotype was counted between two and nine times. The chain links TRBV19 to TRBJ2-1; the match to TRBD2 covers 8 bases. Germline values: CDR1 LNHDA, CDR2 SQIVND (reference sequence). Germline trimming cut 8 bases from V and 0 bases from J; bases unmatched to any gene: 12. The CDR3 totals 17 residues. In nucleotides, the CDR3 is TGTGCCAGTTCGCCCCCTGTAGCGGGGAGCTCCTACAATGAGCAGTTCTTC. Protein sequence: CASSPPVAGSSYNEQFF. Full variable domain (remainder filled in from reference TRBV19 and TRBJ2-1): DGGITQSPKYLFRKEGQNVTLSCEQNLNHDAMYWYRQDPGQGLRLIYYSQIVNDFQKGDIAEGYSVSREKKESFPLTVTSAQKNPTAFYLCASSPPVAGSSYNEQFFGPGTRLTVL.

As for this clonotype: One junction end disagrees with the germline gene, perhaps due to a read error. The chain is built from TRBV6-6 and TRBJ2-3, with D unclear. The length of the CDR3 is 13 residues. Germline V CDR1 and CDR2: MNHNY, SVGAGI (reference sequence). Here the CDR3 reads CANSWPTGITQYF. In nucleotides, the CDR3 is TGTGCCAACAGTTGGCCGACTGGAATTACGCAGTATTTT.

The CDR3, as DNA: TGTGCCAGCAGTTTTTCCGCTACCGGGACTAGCGAGGCCTACGAGCAGTACTTC. As protein: CASSFSATGTSEAYEQYF. The chain employs TRBV7-2 and TRBJ2-7; 10 positions agree with TRBD2. J gave up 2 bases and V 6 bases, and 16 bases lay outside the gene matches. Germline assignment: CDR1 SGHTA and CDR2 FQGNSA. This CDR3 comprises 18 residues.

The V call is TRBV29-1, the J call TRBJ2-1; the D is unclear. The germline gives CDR1 SQVTM, CDR2 ANQGSEA. CDR3 length: 15 residues. Trimming pared 0 bases from V and 0 bases from J, leaving 9 bases between. The CDR3: CSVEESWSSYNEQFF. The CDR3, as DNA: TGCAGCGTTGAAGAATCGTGGAGCTCCTACAATGAGCAGTTCTTC.

DNA of the CDR3: TGTGCCAGCAGCTTCCGACTAGCGGGGGGTTACAATGAGCAGTTCTTC. This translates into CASSFRLAGGYNEQFF. The chain joins TRBV5-4 to TRBJ2-1, with 13 nucleotides matching TRBD2. J gave up 4 bases and V 2 bases, and 3 bases lay outside the gene matches. CDR3 length: 16 amino acids. CDR1 and CDR2 (germline): SGHNT, YYREEE (reference sequence).

The chain is built from TRBV25-1 and TRBJ2-7, with 10 bases aligning to TRBD2. Germline V gives CDR1 MGHDK, CDR2 SYGVNS. CDR3 length: 16 amino acids. V was clipped by 4 bases and J by 6 bases; unmatched bases: 12. CDR3 in DNA: TGTGCCAGCAGTGGGTTCTTAGCGGGAGGAAACGTCGAGCAGTACTTC. Translation gives CASSGFLAGGNVEQYF.

V and J are TRBV10-3 and TRBJ2-3; D could derive from TRBD1 or TRBD2 (5 bases each). This CDR3 is 15 amino acids long. Trimming pared 8 bases from V and 0 bases from J, leaving 15 bases between. In germline, CDR1 is ENHRY, CDR2 SYGVKD. The CDR3 nucleotides are TGTGCCATCCGACGGGGCCAGGCTAGCACAGATACGCAGTATTTT. It encodes CAIRRGQASTDTQYF.

This clonotype was observed a few times. The chain links TRBV11-1 to TRBJ1-1; D gene ambiguous. The CDR3 consists of 14 residues. The germline CDR1 and CDR2 sequences are SGHAT and FQDESV (reference sequence). V lost 4 bases to trimming and J lost 1 base, with 10 bases between them. CDR3 coding DNA: TGTGCCAGCAGCTCCTTTACGGGGAACACTGAAGCTTTCTTT. Translated, it gives CASSSFTGNTEAFF.

The chain joins TRBV6-6 to TRBJ1-4; no clear D gene. V dropped 0 bases and J dropped 8 bases, with 13 bases sitting between them. CDR3 length: 15 residues. Germline V gene lookup returns CDR1 MNHNY and CDR2 SVGAGI (reference sequence). Here the CDR3 DNA reads TGTGCCAGCAGTTACTCATCGGGGATCGGCGAAAAACTGTTTTTT. Protein sequence: CASSYSSGIGEKLFF.

Concerning this clonotype: One end of the junction does not line up with germline, which may come from a read error. V and J are TRBV10-3 and TRBJ1-3, with D unresolved. Germline values: CDR1 ENHRY, CDR2 SYGVKD. The CDR3 has 17 residues. The CDR3 is CAIGEPPGGSSGNTIYF. For the CDR3, the DNA is TGTGCCATCGGTGAGCCTCCGGGAGGATCCTCTGGAAACACCATATATTTT.

For this clonotype: One base away lies a much larger clone, so this may be a sequencing read error. J is TRBJ2-1 and V is TRBV27; TRBD2 matches at 15 bases. In germline, CDR1 is MNHEY, CDR2 SMNVEV (reference sequence). With 5 bases clipped from V and 6 bases from J, the junction kept 14 bases outside the gene matches. The CDR3 runs 19 residues. CDR3 nucleotides: TGTGCCAGCAGTCCTCCAACCTGGACTAGCGGGAGGGCATCCAATGAGCAGTTCTTC. This codes for CASSPPTWTSGRASNEQFF.